This is a list of T cell receptor beta chains from one sample in a study of blood T cells in healthy people across ages. Each CDR3 protein is one row after TCRdb ran MiXCR on the 5' RACE reads. Of roughly 730,000 distinct CDR3 sequences listed, roughly three fifths are singletons. The sample consisted of blood. The receptors derive from a man in his forties in good health. The CDR3 runs from the conserved cysteine through the conserved F or W. D genes are given only for firm matches. Not every row has a clone size; where given, it reads once, few, many or a size class.

J: TRBJ1-2
D: TRBD1
V: TRBV4-3
size: NA
length: 15
DNA: TGCGCCAGCAGCCAGGAAAGACAGGGAGACTATGGCTACACCTTC
CDR3: CASSQERQGDYGYTF

J: TRBJ2-1
D: NA
V: TRBV28
size: NA
length: 15
DNA: TGTGCCACTCAACGGGGGCAGGAGGTTGACAATGAGCAGTTCTTC
CDR3: CATQRGQEVDNEQFF

J: TRBJ2-7
D: NA
V: TRBV20-1
size: NA
length: 14
DNA: TGCAGTGCTAGAGATCAAGGGGAAAGCTACGAGCAGTACTTC
CDR3: CSARDQGESYEQYF

J: TRBJ2-3
D: TRBD2
V: TRBV7-2
size: NA
length: 16
DNA: TGTGCCAGCAGCCGGAACTCTAGCGGTTTCACAGATACGCAGTATTTT
CDR3: CASSRNSSGFTDTQYF

J: TRBJ1-2
D: NA
V: TRBV6-2/TRBV6-3
size: NA
length: 12
DNA: TGTGCCAGCAGTTATGGTCCTGATGGCTACACCTTC
CDR3: CASSYGPDGYTF

J: TRBJ1-2
D: NA
V: TRBV9
size: few
length: 15
DNA: TGTGCCAGCAGCGAGACCAACCGGGCCGACTATGGCTACACCTTC
CDR3: CASSETNRADYGYTF

J: TRBJ1-2
D: TRBD1
V: TRBV27
size: once
length: 15
DNA: TGTGCCAGCAGTCCGGGACAGGGGGGATACTATGGCTACACCTTC
CDR3: CASSPGQGGYYGYTF

J: TRBJ2-3
D: NA
V: TRBV20-1
size: few
length: 14
DNA: TGCAGTGCTAGAGCCTCCTTAATCACAGATACGCAGTATTTT
CDR3: CSARASLITDTQYF

J: TRBJ1-6
D: NA
V: TRBV4-3
size: NA
length: 13
DNA: TGCGCCAGCAGCCAACAAGATAATTCACCCCTCCACTTT
CDR3: CASSQQDNSPLHF

J: TRBJ2-4
D: TRBD2
V: TRBV14
size: few
length: 17
DNA: TGTGCCAGCAGCCAAGTTACCGCGGGAGTAGCCAAAAACATTCAGTACTTC
CDR3: CASSQVTAGVAKNIQYF

J: TRBJ1-1
D: NA
V: TRBV11-2
size: NA
length: 13
DNA: TGTGCCAGCAGCACAGGGTTTAGCACTGAAGCTTTCTTT
CDR3: CASSTGFSTEAFF

J: TRBJ2-5
D: NA
V: TRBV5-1
size: NA
length: 14
DNA: TGCGCCAGCAGCTTGGTCGGAACCCAAGAGACCCAGTACTTC
CDR3: CASSLVGTQETQYF

J: TRBJ2-5
D: NA
V: TRBV29-1
size: NA
length: 17
DNA: TGCGGCGTTGAAGATCTGGGCAACCCGACATTCCAAGAGACCCAGTACTTC
CDR3: CGVEDLGNPTFQETQYF

J: TRBJ1-4
D: TRBD1
V: TRBV6-5
size: once
length: 17
DNA: TGTGCCAGCAGTTACAAGACTCCGGGACAGGGGGGTGAAAAACTGTTTTTT
CDR3: CASSYKTPGQGGEKLFF

J: TRBJ2-6
D: NA
V: TRBV6-2/TRBV6-3
size: few
length: 18
DNA: TGTGCCAGCAGCCGACAAGGACAGCTAAGCTCTGGGGCCAACGTCCTGACTTTC
CDR3: CASSRQGQLSSGANVLTF

J: TRBJ2-1
D: NA
V: TRBV4-2
size: NA
length: 14
DNA: TGTGCCAGCAGCCGTCCTGTTAACTACAATGAGCAGTTCTTC
CDR3: CASSRPVNYNEQFF

J: TRBJ1-4
D: NA
V: TRBV13
size: NA
length: 18
DNA: TGTGCCAGCAGCTTACGTTTGGCAGGATTTGCAACTAATGAAAAACTGTTTTTT
CDR3: CASSLRLAGFATNEKLFF

J: TRBJ2-1
D: TRBD2
V: TRBV7-3
size: NA
length: 16
DNA: TGTGCCAGCAGCTTAACTAGCGGGGGACTGTACAATGAGCAGTTCTTC
CDR3: CASSLTSGGLYNEQFF

J: TRBJ2-7
D: TRBD2
V: TRBV29-1
size: NA
length: 12
DNA: TGCAGCGCTCGGGAGGTCTACAATGAGCAGTACTTC
CDR3: CSAREVYNEQYF

J: TRBJ2-5
D: NA
V: TRBV6-6
size: NA
length: 14
DNA: TGTGCCAGCAGTATCGGGACTTCAGGAGAGACCCAGTACTTC
CDR3: CASSIGTSGETQYF

J: TRBJ2-7
D: TRBD2
V: TRBV6-2/TRBV6-3
size: NA
length: 14
DNA: TGTGCCAGCAGGACCGGGACTAGCGTCGACGAGCAGTACTTC
CDR3: CASRTGTSVDEQYF

J: TRBJ1-2
D: TRBD1
V: TRBV7-2
size: NA
length: 15
DNA: TGTGCCAGCAGCCGAACGGGGGGGACAGGAGATGGCTACACCTTC
CDR3: CASSRTGGTGDGYTF

J: TRBJ1-1
D: TRBD1
V: TRBV29-1
size: NA
length: 13
DNA: TGCAGCGTGGGAGGGACAGGGAACACTGAAGCTTTCTTT
CDR3: CSVGGTGNTEAFF

J: TRBJ1-6
D: NA
V: TRBV28
size: NA
length: 14
DNA: TGTGCCAGCAGGGATAGCTCCTATAATTCACCCCTCCACTTT
CDR3: CASRDSSYNSPLHF

J: TRBJ2-3
D: NA
V: TRBV14
size: NA
length: 20
DNA: TGTGCCAGCAGCCTACGGGTCTTAGGGTCAGACACCCATCGCACAGATACGCAGTATTTT
CDR3: CASSLRVLGSDTHRTDTQYF

J: TRBJ2-1
D: NA
V: TRBV20-1
size: NA
length: 14
DNA: TGCAGTGCTAGAAAGGTGCCAGGGGGGGTCGACCGGTTCTTC
CDR3: CSARKVPGGVDRFF

J: TRBJ2-1
D: TRBD1
V: TRBV5-1
size: many
length: 14
DNA: TGCGCCAGTAGAAAGGGACAGGGACTCAGTGAGCAGTTCTTC
CDR3: CASRKGQGLSEQFF

J: TRBJ2-7
D: NA
V: TRBV14
size: few
length: 13
DNA: TGTGCCAGCAGCCAACTCAGGGAATACGAGCAGTACTTC
CDR3: CASSQLREYEQYF

J: TRBJ1-5
D: TRBD1
V: TRBV6-1
size: NA
length: 15
DNA: TGTGCCAGCGGTCAGACAGGGGAAACTAATCAGCCCCAGCATTTT
CDR3: CASGQTGETNQPQHF

J: TRBJ2-4
D: TRBD1
V: TRBV9
size: NA
length: 13
DNA: TGTGCCAGCAGCCCGACGACAGGGGCGGATCAGTACTTC
CDR3: CASSPTTGADQYF

J: TRBJ2-7
D: NA
V: TRBV6-1
size: NA
length: 14
DNA: TGTGCCAGCAGTGAACGTCAGGGGATCGACGAGCAGTACTTC
CDR3: CASSERQGIDEQYF

J: TRBJ2-5
D: NA
V: TRBV18
size: once
length: 14
DNA: TGTGCCAGCTCACCATATGGGGGTATGGAGACCCAGTACTTC
CDR3: CASSPYGGMETQYF

J: TRBJ1-5
D: TRBD1
V: TRBV29-1
size: few
length: 14
DNA: TGCAGCGTTCGGGACAGGGGGCTTGGGCAGCCCCAGCATTTT
CDR3: CSVRDRGLGQPQHF